This passage covers 18 T cell receptor beta chains from one sample sequenced in a study of blood T cell repertoires in COVID-19. Using immunoSEQ multiplex PCR, the repertoire was profiled, and TCRdb retains in-frame clones only, with some absent. In the table there are 300,000 to 350,000 clones, about nine tenths of which are singletons. The source material was peripheral blood. These receptors originate from a woman aged 30 to 39 with COVID-19, enrolled during active disease.

This sequence joins TRBV9 and TRBJ2-1; perhaps TRBD1 as D (5 bases). V was shortened by 4 bases and J by 4 bases, with 15 bases between the two germline ends. CDR1 is SGDLS and CDR2 is YYNGEE in the germline V gene. This CDR3 contains 15 residues. CDR3 nucleotides: TGTGCCAGCAGCACACAAGGGGCAGAATACAATGAGCAGTTCTTC. It translates to CASSTQGAEYNEQFF.

This clone was seen once. The chain has TRBV6-5 and TRBJ1-2; weak D call: TRBD1 (5 bases). From germline, CDR1 is MNHEY and CDR2 SVGAGI. Trimming removed 8 bases from V and 4 bases from J, with 11 bases in between. This CDR3 has 12 amino acids. The CDR3 loop is CASERRGYGYTF. In nucleotides, the CDR3 is TGTGCCAGCGAACGGAGGGGCTATGGCTACACCTTC.

The sample holds a few counts of this clone. The chain has TRBV5-5 and TRBJ2-4; D perhaps matches TRBD1 (6 bases). V shed 1 base and J shed 1 base, with 9 bases lying between them. The CDR3 is 15 residues long. CDR1 SGHKS and CDR2 YYEKEE come from the germline V gene (reference sequence). CDR3 loop: CASSLQGSAKNIQYF. The DNA of the CDR3 is TGTGCCAGCAGCTTGCAGGGGTCGGCCAAAAACATTCAGTACTTC.

The rearrangement links TRBV7-6 to TRBJ1-5, with a weak D call TRBD1 (5 bases). CDR3 length: 15 residues. In germline, CDR1 is SGHVS, CDR2 FNYEAQ. V lost 6 bases to trimming and J lost 3 bases, with 15 bases between them. CDR3 bases: TGTGCCAGCAGTCTCACAGGTGGGGTCAATCAGCCCCAGCATTTT. Protein product: CASSLTGGVNQPQHF.

On this clone itself: Other DNA sequences within the sample encode an identical CDR3. The CDR3 nucleotides read TGTGCCAGCTCACCGGACAGCAACTATGGCTACACCTTC. Translated: CASSPDSNYGYTF. This chain links TRBV18 with TRBJ1-2, with a possible D match to TRBD1 (6 bases). Trimming removed 3 bases at V and 2 bases at J, with 7 bases between. The CDR3 spans 13 residues. Germline V gives CDR1 KGHSH, CDR2 LQKENI.

The CDR3 nucleotides are TGTGCCAGCAGGCCGGGACAGCCCAATTCACCCCTCCACTTT. Its protein product is CASRPGQPNSPLHF. The chain employs TRBV25-1 and TRBJ1-6; 7 bases match TRBD1. The germline V gene has CDR1 MGHDK and CDR2 SYGVNS. Trimming removed 6 bases from V and 7 bases from J; junction bases left unmatched: 6. The CDR3 totals 14 residues.

As for this clone: Other nucleotide sequences in the sample specify the same CDR3. The rearrangement joins TRBV11-2 to TRBJ2-1, with TRBD2 matching 7 bases. The V segment lost 3 bases and the J segment 2 bases; nucleotides outside the gene matches: 1. The germline V gene encodes CDR1 SGHAT and CDR2 FQNNGV. This CDR3 contains 14 residues. Here the CDR3 reads CASSLAGAYNEQFF. Written as DNA, the CDR3 is TGTGCCAGCAGCTTGGCGGGGGCCTACAATGAGCAGTTCTTC.

In its sample, this clone was seen a few times. Other DNA sequences in the same sample also yield this CDR3. This rearrangement joins TRBV19 to TRBJ2-5; D may be TRBD2 (6 bases). Per the germline V gene, CDR1 is LNHDA and CDR2 is SQIVND (reference sequence). This CDR3 is 20 amino acids long. The V end was cut by 7 bases, the J end by 2 bases, with 32 bases between. CDR3 protein: CASIGRLTSSADLPQETQYF. The DNA of the CDR3 is TGTGCCAGTATCGGACGGTTAACCTCTAGCGCCGACTTACCTCAAGAGACCCAGTACTTC.

The V call is TRBV27, the J call TRBJ2-3, with 9 bases fitting TRBD2. The CDR3 sequence is 14 residues long. CDR1 is MNHEY and CDR2 is SMNVEV in the germline V gene (reference sequence). The J segment lost 5 bases and the V segment lost 5 bases, leaving 5 bases of the junction unmatched. In DNA form, the CDR3 reads TGTGCCAGCAGTCAGATTAGCGGGAGAGATACGCAGTATTTT. It codes for CASSQISGRDTQYF.

The chain has TRBV7-6 and TRBJ2-5; perhaps TRBD2 as D (7 bases). V dropped 7 bases and J dropped 5 bases, with 23 bases sitting between them. This CDR3 has 16 residues. Per the germline V gene, CDR1 is SGHVS and CDR2 is FNYEAQ. The CDR3 DNA reads TGTGCCAGCAAAGAACTAGGGGGGGAGTTAAGGGAGACCCAGTACTTC. Translation gives CASKELGGELRETQYF.

This chain connects TRBV5-1 to TRBJ2-2; 7 nucleotides line up with TRBD2. The germline CDR1 and CDR2 sequences are SGHRS and YFSETQ. After removal of 3 bases from V and 0 bases from J, the junction contained 5 bases not matched to a gene. The CDR3 loop spans 16 amino acids. As DNA, the CDR3 is TGCGCCAGCAGCTCCGAAGCGGGACCGAACACCGGGGAGCTGTTTTTT. Protein product: CASSSEAGPNTGELFF.

This chain joins TRBV30 and TRBJ2-7, with 13 bases lining up with TRBD2. The CDR3 sequence is 13 residues long. The V gene's germline CDR1 is GTSNPN and CDR2 SVGIG (reference sequence). V lost 3 bases to trimming and J lost 10 bases; unmatched junction nucleotides: 6. DNA of the CDR3: TGTGCCTGGAGGCAAGGACTAGCGGGAGCCCAGTACTTC. Translation: CAWRQGLAGAQYF.

The chain links TRBV6-1 to TRBJ1-1; D remains unclear. CDR1 is MNHNS, CDR2 SASEGT, per germline. Trimming left V 3 bases short and J 6 bases short, with 11 bases between. CDR3 length: 13 residues. CDR3 residues: CASSEALRPEAFF. The DNA for the CDR3 is TGTGCCAGCAGTGAGGCCCTCAGGCCTGAAGCTTTCTTT.

This clone appeared a few times. The rearrangement uses TRBV25-1 and TRBJ1-5; TRBD1 matches at 7 bases. The V and J ends lost 2 bases and 0 bases, in that order; junction bases with no gene match: 7. The V gene's germline CDR1 is MGHDK and CDR2 SYGVNS. CDR3 size: 17 residues. The CDR3 loop reads CASSEGGTAHSNQPQHF. Written as DNA, the CDR3 is TGTGCCAGCAGTGAAGGAGGGACAGCCCATAGCAATCAGCCCCAGCATTTT.

This chain uses TRBV6-6 with TRBJ2-2, with D possibly being TRBD1 (6 bases). Germline V gene lookup returns CDR1 MNHNY and CDR2 SVGAGI (reference sequence). CDR3 size: 13 residues. V was cut by 5 bases and J by 8 bases, with 12 bases left in between. Here the CDR3 reads CASSVMDSGELFF. The CDR3 DNA is TGTGCCAGCAGTGTTATGGACAGTGGGGAGCTGTTTTTT.

This clone was observed once. The J gene is TRBJ1-5, the V gene TRBV19; TRBD1 aligns across 7 bases. CDR1 is LNHDA, CDR2 SQIVND, per germline (reference sequence). The V gene end was trimmed by 8 bases and the J gene end by 4 bases; junction bases not matched to a gene: 5. This CDR3 region has 13 residues. The CDR3 protein is CASVDRENQPQHF. The DNA of the CDR3 is TGTGCCAGTGTTGACAGGGAGAATCAGCCCCAGCATTTT. Supplemented by reference TRBV19 and TRBJ1-5, the full variable domain reads DGGITQSPKYLFRKEGQNVTLSCEQNLNHDAMYWYRQDPGQGLRLIYYSQIVNDFQKGDIAEGYSVSREKKESFPLTVTSAQKNPTAFYLCASVDRENQPQHFGDGTRLSIL.

The chain employs TRBV7-9 and TRBJ2-2, with D maybe TRBD2 (6 bases). CDR1 SEHNR and CDR2 FQNEAQ come from the germline V gene (reference sequence). The length of the CDR3 is 17 residues. V lost 1 base, J lost 0 bases, and 12 bases lay in between. Here the CDR3 reads CASSLVGLATNTGELFF. CDR3 in DNA: TGTGCCAGCAGCTTAGTTGGCCTAGCGACGAACACCGGGGAGCTGTTTTTT.

The V call is TRBV7-9, the J call TRBJ1-2; D is undetermined. The CDR3 has 16 residues. The V gene's germline CDR1 is SEHNR and CDR2 FQNEAQ (reference sequence). V shed 1 base and J shed 3 bases, with 15 bases lying between them. The CDR3 loop is CASSLGSSPADYGYTF. CDR3 nucleotide sequence: TGTGCCAGCAGCTTAGGTTCGTCGCCTGCAGACTATGGCTACACCTTC. The whole variable domain, filled in from reference TRBV7-9 and TRBJ1-2, reads DTGVSQNPRHKITKRGQNVTFRCDPISEHNRLYWYRQTLGQGPEFLTYFQNEAQLEKSRLLSDRFSAERPKGSFSTLEIQRTEQGDSAMYLCASSLGSSPADYGYTFGSGTRLTVV.